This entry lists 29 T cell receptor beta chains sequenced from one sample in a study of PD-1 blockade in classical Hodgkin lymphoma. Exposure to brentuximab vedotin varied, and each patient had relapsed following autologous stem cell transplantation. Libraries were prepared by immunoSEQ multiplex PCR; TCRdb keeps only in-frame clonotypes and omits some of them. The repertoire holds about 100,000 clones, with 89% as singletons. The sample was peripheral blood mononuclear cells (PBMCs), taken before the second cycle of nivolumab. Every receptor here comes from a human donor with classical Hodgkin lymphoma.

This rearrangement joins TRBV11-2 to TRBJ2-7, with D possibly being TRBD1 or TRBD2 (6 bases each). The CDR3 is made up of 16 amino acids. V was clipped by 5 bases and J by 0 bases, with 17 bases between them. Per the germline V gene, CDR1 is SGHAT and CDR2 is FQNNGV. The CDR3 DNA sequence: TGTGCCAGCAGCCTGACGGGGGCGTTTGACTCCTACGAGCAGTACTTC. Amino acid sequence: CASSLTGAFDSYEQYF.

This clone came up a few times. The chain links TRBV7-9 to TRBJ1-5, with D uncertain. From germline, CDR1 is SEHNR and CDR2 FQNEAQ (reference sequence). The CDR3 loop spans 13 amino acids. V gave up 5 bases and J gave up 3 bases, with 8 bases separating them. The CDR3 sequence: CASSPRANQPQHF. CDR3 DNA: TGTGCCAGCAGCCCTCGGGCCAATCAGCCCCAGCATTTT.

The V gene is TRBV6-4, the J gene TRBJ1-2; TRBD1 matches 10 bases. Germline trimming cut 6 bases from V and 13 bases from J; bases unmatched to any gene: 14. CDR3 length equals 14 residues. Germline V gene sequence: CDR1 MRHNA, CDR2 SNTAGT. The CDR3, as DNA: TGTGCCAGCAGCGAGACCGGGACAGGGGCCTTTCCCACCTTC. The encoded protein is CASSETGTGAFPTF.

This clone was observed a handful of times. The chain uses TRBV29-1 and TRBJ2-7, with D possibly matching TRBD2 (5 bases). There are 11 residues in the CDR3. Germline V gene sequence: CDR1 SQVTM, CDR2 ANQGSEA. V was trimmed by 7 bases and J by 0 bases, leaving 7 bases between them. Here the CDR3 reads CSGRDSYEQYF. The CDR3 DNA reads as TGCAGCGGCCGGGACTCCTACGAGCAGTACTTC.

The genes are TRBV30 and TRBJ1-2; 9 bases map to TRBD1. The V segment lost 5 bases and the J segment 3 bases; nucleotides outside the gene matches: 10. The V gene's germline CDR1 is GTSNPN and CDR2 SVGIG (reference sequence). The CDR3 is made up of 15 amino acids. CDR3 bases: TGTGCCTGGGCGTCTGGGACAGGGAGGCACTATGGCTACACCTTC. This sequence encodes CAWASGTGRHYGYTF.

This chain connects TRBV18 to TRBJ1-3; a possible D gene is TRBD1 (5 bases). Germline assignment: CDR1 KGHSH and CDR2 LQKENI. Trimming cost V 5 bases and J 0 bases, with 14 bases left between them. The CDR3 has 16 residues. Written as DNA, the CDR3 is TGTGCCAGCTCAGATGTCGACAGTCTCTCTGGAAACACCATATATTTT. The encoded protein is CASSDVDSLSGNTIYF.

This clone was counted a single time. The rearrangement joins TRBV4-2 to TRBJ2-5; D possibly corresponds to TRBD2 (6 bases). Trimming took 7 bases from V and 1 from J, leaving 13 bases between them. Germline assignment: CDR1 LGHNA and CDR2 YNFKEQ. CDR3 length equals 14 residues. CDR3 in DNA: TGTGCCAGCAAACCTGGGACTTTCCAAGAGACCCAGTACTTC. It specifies CASKPGTFQETQYF.

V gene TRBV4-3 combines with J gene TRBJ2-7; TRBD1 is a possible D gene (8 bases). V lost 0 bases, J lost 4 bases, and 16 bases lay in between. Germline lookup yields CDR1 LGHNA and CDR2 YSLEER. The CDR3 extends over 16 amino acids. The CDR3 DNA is TGCGCCAGCAGCCAAGACTTAACAGGGGGGGGTTACGAGCAGTACTTC. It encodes CASSQDLTGGGYEQYF.

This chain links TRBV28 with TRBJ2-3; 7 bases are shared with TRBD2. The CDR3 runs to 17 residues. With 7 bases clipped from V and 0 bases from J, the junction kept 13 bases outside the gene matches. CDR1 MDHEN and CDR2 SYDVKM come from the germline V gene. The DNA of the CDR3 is TGTGCCAGCACACCCGGTCCCCTAGCGGATAGCACAGATACGCAGTATTTT. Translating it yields CASTPGPLADSTDTQYF.

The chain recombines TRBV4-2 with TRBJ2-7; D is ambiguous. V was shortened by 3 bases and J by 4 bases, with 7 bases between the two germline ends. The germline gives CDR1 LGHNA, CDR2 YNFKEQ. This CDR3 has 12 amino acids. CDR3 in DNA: TGTGCCAGCAGCCAGGCTAATTACGAGCAGTACTTC. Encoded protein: CASSQANYEQYF.

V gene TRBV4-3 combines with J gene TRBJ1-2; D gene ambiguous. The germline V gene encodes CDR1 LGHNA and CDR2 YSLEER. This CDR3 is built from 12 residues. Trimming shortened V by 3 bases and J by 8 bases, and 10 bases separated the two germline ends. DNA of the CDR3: TGCGCCAGCAGCCAGGGAAGTGGGGGCTACACCTTC. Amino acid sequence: CASSQGSGGYTF.

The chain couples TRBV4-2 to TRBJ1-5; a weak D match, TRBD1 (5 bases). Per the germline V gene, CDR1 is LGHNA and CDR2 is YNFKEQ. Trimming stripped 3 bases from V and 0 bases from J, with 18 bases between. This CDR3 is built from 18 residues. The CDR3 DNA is TGTGCCAGCAGCCAGAAAGACCTAGGGGATGTTAGCAATCAGCCCCAGCATTTT. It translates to CASSQKDLGDVSNQPQHF.

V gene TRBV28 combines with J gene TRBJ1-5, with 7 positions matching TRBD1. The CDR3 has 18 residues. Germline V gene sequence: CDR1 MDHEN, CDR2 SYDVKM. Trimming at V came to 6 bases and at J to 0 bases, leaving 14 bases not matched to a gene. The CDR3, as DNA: TGTGCCAGCAGCACAAACCTCAGGGGGGGGGTTAGCAATCAGCCCCAGCATTTT. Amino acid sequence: CASSTNLRGGVSNQPQHF.

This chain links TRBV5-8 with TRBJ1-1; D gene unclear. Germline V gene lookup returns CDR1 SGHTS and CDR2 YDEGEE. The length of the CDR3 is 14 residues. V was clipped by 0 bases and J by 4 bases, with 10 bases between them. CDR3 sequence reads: CASSLGYTRTEAFF. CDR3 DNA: TGTGCCAGCAGCTTGGGGTACACACGCACTGAAGCTTTCTTT. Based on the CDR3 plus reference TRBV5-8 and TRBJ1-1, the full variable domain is EAGVTQSPTHLIKTRGQQATLRCSPISGHTSVYWYQQALGLGLQFLLWYDEGEERNRGNFPPRFSGRQFPNYSSELNVNALELEDSALYLCASSLGYTRTEAFFGQGTRLTVV.

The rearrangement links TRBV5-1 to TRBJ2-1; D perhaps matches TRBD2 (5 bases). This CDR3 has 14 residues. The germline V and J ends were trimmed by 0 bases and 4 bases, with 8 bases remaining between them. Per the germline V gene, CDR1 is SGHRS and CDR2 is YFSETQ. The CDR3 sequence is CASSLEDFYNEQFF. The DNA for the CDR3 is TGCGCCAGCAGCTTGGAGGACTTTTACAATGAGCAGTTCTTC.

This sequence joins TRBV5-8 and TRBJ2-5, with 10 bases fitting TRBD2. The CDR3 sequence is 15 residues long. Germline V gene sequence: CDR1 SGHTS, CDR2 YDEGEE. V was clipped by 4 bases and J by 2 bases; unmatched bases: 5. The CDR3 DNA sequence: TGTGCCAGCAGCCCAGGACTAGCGGCTCAAGAGACCCAGTACTTC. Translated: CASSPGLAAQETQYF.

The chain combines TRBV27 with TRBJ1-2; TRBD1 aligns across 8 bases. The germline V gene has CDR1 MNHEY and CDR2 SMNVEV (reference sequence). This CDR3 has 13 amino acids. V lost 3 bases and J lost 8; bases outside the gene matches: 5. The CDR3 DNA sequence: TGTGCCAGCAGTTTCCGCGACAGGGGCGGCTACACCTTC. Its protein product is CASSFRDRGGYTF.

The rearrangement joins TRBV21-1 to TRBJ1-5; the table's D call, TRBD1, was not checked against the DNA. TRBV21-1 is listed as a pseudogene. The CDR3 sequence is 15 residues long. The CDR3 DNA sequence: TGTGCCCGCAACCGCGCGGGACAGGGGGATCAGCCCCAGCATTTT. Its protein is CARNRAGQGDQPQHF.

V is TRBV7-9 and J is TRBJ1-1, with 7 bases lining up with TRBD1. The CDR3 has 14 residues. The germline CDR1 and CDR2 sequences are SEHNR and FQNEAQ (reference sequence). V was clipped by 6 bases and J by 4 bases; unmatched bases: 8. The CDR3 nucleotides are TGTGCCAGCAGGACACAGGGGCCGGGCACTGAAGCTTTCTTT. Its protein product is CASRTQGPGTEAFF.

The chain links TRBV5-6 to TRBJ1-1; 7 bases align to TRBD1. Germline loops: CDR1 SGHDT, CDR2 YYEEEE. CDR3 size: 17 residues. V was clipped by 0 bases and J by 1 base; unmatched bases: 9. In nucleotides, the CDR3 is TGTGCCAGCAGCTTGGTGGGCAGGGGGAAGAAGAACACTGAAGCTTTCTTT. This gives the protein CASSLVGRGKKNTEAFF.

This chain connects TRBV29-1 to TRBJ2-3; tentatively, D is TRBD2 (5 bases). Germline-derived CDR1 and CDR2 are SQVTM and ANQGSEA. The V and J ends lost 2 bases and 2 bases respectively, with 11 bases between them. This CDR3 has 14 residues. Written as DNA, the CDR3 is TGCAGCGTTGAACTGGAGGTGGTCACAGATACGCAGTATTTT. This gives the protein CSVELEVVTDTQYF.

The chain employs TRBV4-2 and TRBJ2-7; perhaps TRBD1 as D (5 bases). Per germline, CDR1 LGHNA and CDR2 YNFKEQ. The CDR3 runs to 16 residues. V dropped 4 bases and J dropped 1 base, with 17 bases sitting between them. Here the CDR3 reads CASSLGVGKGSYEQYF. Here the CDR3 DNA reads TGTGCCAGCAGCCTTGGAGTCGGTAAGGGGTCCTACGAGCAGTACTTC.

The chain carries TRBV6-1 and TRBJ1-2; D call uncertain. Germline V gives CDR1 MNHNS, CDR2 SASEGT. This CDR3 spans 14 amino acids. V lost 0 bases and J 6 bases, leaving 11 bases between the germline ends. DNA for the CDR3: TGTGCCAGCAGTGAAGCGTGGCAGGCGAATGGCTACACCTTC. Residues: CASSEAWQANGYTF.

The CDR3 nucleotides read TGTGCCAGCAGCTTAAGGGGCCTTATCTCCTACGAGCAGTACTTC. It codes for CASSLRGLISYEQYF. The chain employs TRBV13 and TRBJ2-7; a possible D gene is TRBD1 (5 bases). V was clipped by 2 bases and J by 0 bases, with 11 bases between them. Looked up from germline, CDR1 is PRHDT and CDR2 is FYEKMQ (reference sequence). The CDR3 covers 15 residues.

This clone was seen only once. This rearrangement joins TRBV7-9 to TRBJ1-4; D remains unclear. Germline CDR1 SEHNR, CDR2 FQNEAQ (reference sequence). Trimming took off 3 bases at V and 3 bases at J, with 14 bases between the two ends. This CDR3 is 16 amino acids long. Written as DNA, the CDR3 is TGTGCCAGCAGCTTGGCGATAGGCGGGCCTAATGAAAAACTGTTTTTT. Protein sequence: CASSLAIGGPNEKLFF.

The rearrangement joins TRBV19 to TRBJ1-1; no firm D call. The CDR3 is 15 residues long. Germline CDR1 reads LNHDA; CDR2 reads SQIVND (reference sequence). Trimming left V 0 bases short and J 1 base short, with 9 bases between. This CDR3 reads CASSIEATGNTEAFF. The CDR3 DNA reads TGTGCCAGTAGTATAGAGGCCACCGGGAACACTGAAGCTTTCTTT.

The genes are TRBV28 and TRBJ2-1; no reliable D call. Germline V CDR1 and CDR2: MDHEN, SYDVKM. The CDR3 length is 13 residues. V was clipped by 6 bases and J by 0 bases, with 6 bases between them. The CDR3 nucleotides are TGTGCCAGCAGGGGAAGCTCCTACAATGAGCAGTTCTTC. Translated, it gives CASRGSSYNEQFF.

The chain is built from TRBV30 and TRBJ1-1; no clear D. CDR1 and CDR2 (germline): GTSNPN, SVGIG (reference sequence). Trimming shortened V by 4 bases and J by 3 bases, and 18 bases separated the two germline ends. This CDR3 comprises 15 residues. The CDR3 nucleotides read TGTGCCTGGACCCTATCGCGGCTCCCGGACACTGAAGCTTTCTTT. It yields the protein CAWTLSRLPDTEAFF.

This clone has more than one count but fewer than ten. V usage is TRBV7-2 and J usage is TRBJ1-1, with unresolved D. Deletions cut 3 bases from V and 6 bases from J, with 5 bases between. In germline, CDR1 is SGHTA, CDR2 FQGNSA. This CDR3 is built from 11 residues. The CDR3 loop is CASSFSSEAFF. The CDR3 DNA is TGTGCCAGCAGCTTCTCGTCTGAAGCTTTCTTT.